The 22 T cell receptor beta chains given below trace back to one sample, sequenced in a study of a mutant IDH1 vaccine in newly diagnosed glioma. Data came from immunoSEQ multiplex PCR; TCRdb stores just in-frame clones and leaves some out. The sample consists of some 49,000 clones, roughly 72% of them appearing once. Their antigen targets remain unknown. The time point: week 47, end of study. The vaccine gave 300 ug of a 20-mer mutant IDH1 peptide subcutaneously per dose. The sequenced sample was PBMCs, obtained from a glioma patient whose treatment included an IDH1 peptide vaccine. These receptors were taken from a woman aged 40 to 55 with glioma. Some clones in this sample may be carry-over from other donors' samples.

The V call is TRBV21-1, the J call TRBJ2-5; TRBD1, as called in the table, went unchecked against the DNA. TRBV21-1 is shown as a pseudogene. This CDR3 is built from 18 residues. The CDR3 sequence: CASSKAQQGRGVGETQYF. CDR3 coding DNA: TGTGCCAGCAGCAAAGCGCAACAGGGTCGTGGAGTCGGGGAGACCCAGTACTTC.

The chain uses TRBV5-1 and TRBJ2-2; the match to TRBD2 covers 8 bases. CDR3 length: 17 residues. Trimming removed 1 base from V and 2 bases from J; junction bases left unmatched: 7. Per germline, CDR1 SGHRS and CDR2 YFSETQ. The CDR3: CASSLPGLEPNTGELFF. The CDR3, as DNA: TGCGCCAGCAGCTTGCCGGGACTAGAGCCCAACACCGGGGAGCTGTTTTTT.

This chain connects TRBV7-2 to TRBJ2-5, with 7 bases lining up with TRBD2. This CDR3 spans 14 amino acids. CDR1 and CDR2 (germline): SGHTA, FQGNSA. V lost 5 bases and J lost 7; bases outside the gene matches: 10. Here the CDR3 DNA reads TGTGCCAGCAGCCCGGGAGGCGGGGAAGTGACCCAGTACTTC. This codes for CASSPGGGEVTQYF.

The CDR3 spells CATSRDRETQYF. CDR3 bases: TGTGCCACCAGCAGAGATAGGGAGACCCAGTACTTC. The chain is built from TRBV15 and TRBJ2-5, with D unresolved. The CDR3 has 12 residues. CDR1 and CDR2 (germline): LNHNV, YYDKDF (reference sequence). The germline V and J ends were trimmed by 0 bases and 5 bases, with 4 bases remaining between them.

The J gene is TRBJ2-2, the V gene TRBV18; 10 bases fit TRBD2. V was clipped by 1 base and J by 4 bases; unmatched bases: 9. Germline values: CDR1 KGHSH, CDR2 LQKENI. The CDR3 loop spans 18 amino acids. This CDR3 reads CASSPLEAGGPVTGELFF. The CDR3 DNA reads TGTGCCAGCTCACCACTAGAAGCGGGGGGGCCGGTCACCGGGGAGCTGTTTTTT.

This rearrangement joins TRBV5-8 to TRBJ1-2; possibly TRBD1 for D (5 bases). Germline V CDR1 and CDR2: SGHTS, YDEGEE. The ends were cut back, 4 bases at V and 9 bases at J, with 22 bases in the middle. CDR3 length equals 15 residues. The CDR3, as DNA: TGTGCCAGCAGCCCCGACCCGGGACTGGCCTCACGCTACACCTTC. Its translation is CASSPDPGLASRYTF.

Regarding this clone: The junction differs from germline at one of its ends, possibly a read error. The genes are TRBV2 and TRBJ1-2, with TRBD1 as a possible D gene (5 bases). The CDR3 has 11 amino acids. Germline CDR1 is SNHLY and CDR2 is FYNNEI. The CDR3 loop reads CACRVLEVCTF. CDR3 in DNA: TGTGCCTGCAGGGTACTGGAGGTGTGCACCTTC.

CDR3 sequence: CASSVPLSYEQYF. The CDR3 DNA reads as TGTGCCAGCAGCGTACCGCTCTCCTACGAGCAGTACTTC. The V gene is TRBV9, the J gene TRBJ2-7, with no clear D. The V end lost 1 base, the J end lost 0 bases, and 5 bases lay between the germline ends. This CDR3 has 13 residues. Germline V gene lookup returns CDR1 SGDLS and CDR2 YYNGEE.

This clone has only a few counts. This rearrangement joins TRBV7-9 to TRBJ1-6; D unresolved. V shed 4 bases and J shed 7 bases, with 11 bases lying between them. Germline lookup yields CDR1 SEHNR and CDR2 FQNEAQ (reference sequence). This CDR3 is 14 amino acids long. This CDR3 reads CASSWGAANSPLHF. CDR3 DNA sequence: TGTGCCAGCAGCTGGGGAGCGGCAAATTCACCCCTCCACTTT.

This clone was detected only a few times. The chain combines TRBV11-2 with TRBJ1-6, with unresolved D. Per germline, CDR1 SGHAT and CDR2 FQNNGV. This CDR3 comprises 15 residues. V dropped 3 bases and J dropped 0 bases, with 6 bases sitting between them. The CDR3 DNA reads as TGTGCCAGCAGCTTCGACACCTCCTATAATTCACCCCTCCACTTT. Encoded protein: CASSFDTSYNSPLHF.

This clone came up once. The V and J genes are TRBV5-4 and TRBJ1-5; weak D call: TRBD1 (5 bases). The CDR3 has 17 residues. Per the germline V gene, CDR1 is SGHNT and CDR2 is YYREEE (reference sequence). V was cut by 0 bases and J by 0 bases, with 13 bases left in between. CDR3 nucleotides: TGTGCCAGCAGCTTGGGGGACTTTAGGTATAGCAATCAGCCCCAGCATTTT. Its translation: CASSLGDFRYSNQPQHF.

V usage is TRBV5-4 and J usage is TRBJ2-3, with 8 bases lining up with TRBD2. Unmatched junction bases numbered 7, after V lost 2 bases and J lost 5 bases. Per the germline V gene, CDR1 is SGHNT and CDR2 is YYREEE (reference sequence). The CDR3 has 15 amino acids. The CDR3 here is CASSLLAEVGDTQYF. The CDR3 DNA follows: TGTGCCAGCAGCTTACTAGCGGAAGTTGGAGATACGCAGTATTTT. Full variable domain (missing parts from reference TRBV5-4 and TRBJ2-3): ETGVTQSPTHLIKTRGQQVTLRCSSQSGHNTVSWYQQALGQGPQFIFQYYREEENGRGNFPPRFSGLQFPNYSSELNVNALELDDSALYLCASSLLAEVGDTQYFGPGTRLTVL.

The CDR3 nucleotides are TGTGCCAGCAGCCCGAGGGGGGGCCGAGATACGCAGTATTTT. Translating it yields CASSPRGGRDTQYF. The rearrangement joins TRBV7-2 to TRBJ2-3; tentative D call: TRBD2 (7 bases). The CDR3 has 14 amino acids. Trimming shortened V by 5 bases and J by 5 bases, and 14 bases separated the two germline ends. Germline-derived CDR1 and CDR2 are SGHTA and FQGNSA. Full variable domain (rest looked up from reference TRBV7-2 and TRBJ2-3): GAGVSQSPSNKVTEKGKDVELRCDPISGHTALYWYRQSLGQGLEFLIYFQGNSAPDKSGLPSDRFSAERTGGSVSTLTIQRTQQEDSAVYLCASSPRGGRDTQYFGPGTRLTVL.

The CDR3 sequence is CASSPGGYPGGELFF. The CDR3 DNA reads as TGTGCCAGCAGCCCCGGGGGATACCCGGGCGGGGAGCTGTTTTTT. The rearrangement joins TRBV9 to TRBJ2-2, with TRBD2 as a possible D gene (6 bases). Trimming took off 4 bases at V and 7 bases at J, with 17 bases between the two ends. The germline V gene encodes CDR1 SGDLS and CDR2 YYNGEE. CDR3 size: 15 residues.

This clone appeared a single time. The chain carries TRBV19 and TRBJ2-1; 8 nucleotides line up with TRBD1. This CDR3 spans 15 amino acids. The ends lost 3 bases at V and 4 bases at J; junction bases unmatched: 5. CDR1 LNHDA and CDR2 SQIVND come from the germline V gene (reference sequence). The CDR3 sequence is CASSIGTGDYNEQFF. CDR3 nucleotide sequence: TGTGCCAGTAGTATCGGGACAGGCGATTACAATGAGCAGTTCTTC.

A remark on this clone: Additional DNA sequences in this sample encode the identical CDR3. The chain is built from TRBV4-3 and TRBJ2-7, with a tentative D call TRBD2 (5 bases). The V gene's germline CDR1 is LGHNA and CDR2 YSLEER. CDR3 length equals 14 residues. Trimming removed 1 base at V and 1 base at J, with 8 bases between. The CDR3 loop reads CASSQAAGSYEQYF. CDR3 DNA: TGCGCCAGCAGCCAAGCCGCGGGTTCCTACGAGCAGTACTTC.

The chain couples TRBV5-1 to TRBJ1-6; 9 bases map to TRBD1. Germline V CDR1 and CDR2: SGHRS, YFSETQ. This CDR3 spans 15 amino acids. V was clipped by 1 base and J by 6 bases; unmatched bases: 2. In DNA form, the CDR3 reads TGCGCCAGCAGCTTGCCGGGACAGGGTAATTCACCCCTCCACTTT. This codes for CASSLPGQGNSPLHF.

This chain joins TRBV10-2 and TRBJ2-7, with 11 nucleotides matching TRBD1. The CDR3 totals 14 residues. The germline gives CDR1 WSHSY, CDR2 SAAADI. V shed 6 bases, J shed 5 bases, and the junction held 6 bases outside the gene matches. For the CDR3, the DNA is TGCGCCAGCAGAACCGGGACAGGGGGGAACGAGCAGTACTTC. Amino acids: CASRTGTGGNEQYF.

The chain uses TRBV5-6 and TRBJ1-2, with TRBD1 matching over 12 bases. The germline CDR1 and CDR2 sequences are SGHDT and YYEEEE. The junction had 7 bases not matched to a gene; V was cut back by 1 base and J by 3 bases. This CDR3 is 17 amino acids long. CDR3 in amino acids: CASSLPGTGGADYGYTF. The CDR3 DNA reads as TGTGCCAGCAGCTTGCCCGGGACAGGGGGCGCGGACTATGGCTACACCTTC.

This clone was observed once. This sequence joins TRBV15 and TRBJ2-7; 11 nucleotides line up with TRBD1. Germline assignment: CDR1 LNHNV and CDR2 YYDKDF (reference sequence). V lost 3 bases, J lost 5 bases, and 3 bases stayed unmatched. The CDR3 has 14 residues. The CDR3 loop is CATSRGQGGNEQYF. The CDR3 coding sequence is TGTGCCACCAGCAGGGGACAGGGGGGCAACGAGCAGTACTTC. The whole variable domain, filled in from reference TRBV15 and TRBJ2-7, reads DAMVIQNPRYQVTQFGKPVTLSCSQTLNHNVMYWYQQKSSQAPKLLFHYYDKDFNNEADTPDNFQSRRPNTSFCFLDIRSPGLGDTAMYLCATSRGQGGNEQYFGPGTRLTVT.

The CDR3, as DNA: TGTGCCAGCAGCCGGGACTCCCTCGGCTTATACAATGAGCAGTTCTTC. Amino acids: CASSRDSLGLYNEQFF. The rearrangement uses TRBV5-4 and TRBJ2-1, with D possibly being TRBD2 (6 bases). Between the trimmed V and J ends, which lost 4 bases and 4 bases, there was a span of 18 bases. CDR1 and CDR2 from the germline V gene are SGHNT and YYREEE (reference sequence). CDR3 length equals 16 residues.

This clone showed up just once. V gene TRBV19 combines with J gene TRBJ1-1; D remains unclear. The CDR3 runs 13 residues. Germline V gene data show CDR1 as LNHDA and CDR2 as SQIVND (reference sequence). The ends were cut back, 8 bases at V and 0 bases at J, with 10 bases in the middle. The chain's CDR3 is CASGRALNTEAFF. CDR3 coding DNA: TGTGCCAGTGGGCGGGCCCTGAACACTGAAGCTTTCTTT.